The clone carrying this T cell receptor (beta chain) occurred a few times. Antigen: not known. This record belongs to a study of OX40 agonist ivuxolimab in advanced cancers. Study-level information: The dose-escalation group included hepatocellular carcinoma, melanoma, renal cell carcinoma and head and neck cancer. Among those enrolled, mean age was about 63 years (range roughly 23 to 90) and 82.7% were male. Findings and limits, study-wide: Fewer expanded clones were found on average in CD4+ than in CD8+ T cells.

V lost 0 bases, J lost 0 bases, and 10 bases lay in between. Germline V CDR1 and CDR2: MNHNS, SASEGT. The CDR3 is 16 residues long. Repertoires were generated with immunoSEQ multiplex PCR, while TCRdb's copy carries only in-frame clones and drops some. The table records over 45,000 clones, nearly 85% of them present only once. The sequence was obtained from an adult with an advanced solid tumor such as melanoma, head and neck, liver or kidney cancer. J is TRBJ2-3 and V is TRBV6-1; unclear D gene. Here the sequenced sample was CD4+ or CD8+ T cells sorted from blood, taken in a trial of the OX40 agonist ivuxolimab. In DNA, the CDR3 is TGTGCCAGCAGTGAAGCGCACGGAGCTAGCACAGATACGCAGTATTTT. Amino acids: CASSEAHGASTDTQYF.